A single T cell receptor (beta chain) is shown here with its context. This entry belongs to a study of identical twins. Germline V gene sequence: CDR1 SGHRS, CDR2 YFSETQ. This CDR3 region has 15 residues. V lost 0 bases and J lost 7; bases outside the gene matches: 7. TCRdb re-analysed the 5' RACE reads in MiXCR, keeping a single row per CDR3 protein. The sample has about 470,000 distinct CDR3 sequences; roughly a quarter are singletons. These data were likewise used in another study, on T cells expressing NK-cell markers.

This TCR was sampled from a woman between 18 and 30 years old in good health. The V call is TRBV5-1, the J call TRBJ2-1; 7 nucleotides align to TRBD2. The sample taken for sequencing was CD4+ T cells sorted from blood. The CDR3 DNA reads TGCGCCAGCAGCTTGGGCGGGAGTTCTATAAATGAGCAGTTCTTC. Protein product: CASSLGGSSINEQFF.